This paragraph reports one T cell receptor beta chain. Its antigen remains unidentified. These data belong to a study of cytomegalovirus exposure and HLA in healthy donors. General study results and limits: The CMV antigen specificity of a few CMV-associated chains was confirmed through in vitro analysis. Cytomegalovirus status was reportedly diagnosed by the classifier with high sensitivity and specificity.

The donors were members of the validation cohort comprising approximately 110 subjects, separate from the approximately 670-subject first cohort. The J segment lost 6 bases and the V segment lost 2 bases, leaving 5 bases of the junction unmatched. The CDR3 covers 15 residues. The germline V gene has CDR1 SGHNT and CDR2 YYREEE (reference sequence). TCRdb's copy holds only in-frame clones and misses some; the assay was immunoSEQ multiplex PCR. The top ten clones hold around 9.2% of a sample with 50,000 or so clones, about 92% of them seen once. Sequencing input: PBMCs. This sequence originates from a woman aged 18 to 35 in good health and CMV-seropositive. The gene calls are TRBV5-4 and TRBJ2-2; TRBD1 aligns across 9 bases. The CDR3 nucleotides are TGTGCCAGCAGCTTCGGGACAGGGTCCCCCGGGGAGCTGTTTTTT. Residues: CASSFGTGSPGELFF.